Shown below are 6 T cell receptor beta chains from a single sample sequenced in a study of blood T cell repertoires in COVID-19. Clones were read by immunoSEQ multiplex PCR, and TCRdb kept only the in-frame ones, dropping some. The sample carries some 430,000 clones, roughly 87% recorded once. Source material: PBMCs or T cells enriched from blood (not recorded which). The receptors here all came from a man aged 18 to 29 who had recovered from COVID-19.

J is TRBJ1-2 and V is TRBV6-5; 7 bases agree with TRBD1. Looked up from germline, CDR1 is MNHEY and CDR2 is SVGAGI. The trim removed 2 bases at V and 4 bases at J, leaving 7 bases unmatched. CDR3 length equals 15 residues. CDR3 amino acids: CASSYHTGASYGYTF. CDR3 nucleotide sequence: TGTGCCAGCAGTTACCACACAGGGGCTTCCTATGGCTACACCTTC.

This sequence joins TRBV27 and TRBJ1-1; 7 bases match TRBD1. V shed 3 bases and J 10 bases; nucleotides not matched to a gene: 5. The CDR3 is made up of 12 amino acids. Germline V gene lookup returns CDR1 MNHEY and CDR2 SMNVEV (reference sequence). CDR3 protein: CASSFRTGPAFF. CDR3 bases: TGTGCCAGCAGTTTCCGGACAGGTCCAGCTTTCTTT.

The rearrangement links TRBV18 to TRBJ2-5; 7 bases line up with TRBD2. This CDR3 spans 15 amino acids. Germline CDR1 KGHSH, CDR2 LQKENI. Trimming at V came to 0 bases and at J to 5 bases, leaving 6 bases not matched to a gene. CDR3 sequence reads: CASSPPELASETQYF. CDR3 DNA sequence: TGTGCCAGCTCACCACCGGAACTAGCGAGTGAGACCCAGTACTTC. The variable domain in full, with the rest retrieved from reference TRBV18 and TRBJ2-5, is NAGVMQNPRHLVRRRGQEARLRCSPMKGHSHVYWYRQLPEEGLKFMVYLQKENIIDESGMPKERFSAEFPKEGPSILRIQQVVRGDSAAYFCASSPPELASETQYFGPGTRLLVL.

J is TRBJ2-1 and V is TRBV27; 9 bases match TRBD1. The CDR3 extends over 15 amino acids. The V gene's germline CDR1 is MNHEY and CDR2 SMNVEV (reference sequence). V dropped 5 bases and J dropped 14; count of bases not matched to a gene: 16. CDR3 protein: CASSETGTGSYFKFF. The CDR3 region has the DNA TGTGCCAGCAGTGAAACCGGGACAGGGTCTTATTTCAAGTTCTTC.

V gene TRBV30 combines with J gene TRBJ1-2; 7 bases are shared with TRBD1. The germline V gene encodes CDR1 GTSNPN and CDR2 SVGIG (reference sequence). The CDR3 has 14 residues. Trimming cost V 2 bases and J 8 bases; bases outside gene matches: 11. The CDR3 nucleotides are TGTGCCTGGAGTCCCCACACAGGGGCTGACGGCTACACCTTC. Its translation is CAWSPHTGADGYTF.

This chain links TRBV2 with TRBJ1-3; D is ambiguous. CDR1 and CDR2 (germline): SNHLY, FYNNEI. V was pared by 3 bases and J by 3 bases, with 12 bases between. This CDR3 has 15 amino acids. The chain's CDR3 is CASSDDRAGGNTIYF. Written as DNA, the CDR3 is TGTGCCAGCAGTGACGACCGAGCGGGTGGAAACACCATATATTTT.